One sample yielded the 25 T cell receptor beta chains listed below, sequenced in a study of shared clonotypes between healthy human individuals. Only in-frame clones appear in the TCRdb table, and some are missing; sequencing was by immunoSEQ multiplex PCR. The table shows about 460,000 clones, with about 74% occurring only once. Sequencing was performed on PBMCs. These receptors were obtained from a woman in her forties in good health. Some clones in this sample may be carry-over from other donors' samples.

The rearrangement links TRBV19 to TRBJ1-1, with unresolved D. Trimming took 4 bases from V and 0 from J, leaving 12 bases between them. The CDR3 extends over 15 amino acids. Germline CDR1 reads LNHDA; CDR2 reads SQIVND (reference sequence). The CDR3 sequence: CASSTAQTMNTEAFF. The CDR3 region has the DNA TGTGCCAGTAGTACGGCGCAGACGATGAACACTGAAGCTTTCTTT.

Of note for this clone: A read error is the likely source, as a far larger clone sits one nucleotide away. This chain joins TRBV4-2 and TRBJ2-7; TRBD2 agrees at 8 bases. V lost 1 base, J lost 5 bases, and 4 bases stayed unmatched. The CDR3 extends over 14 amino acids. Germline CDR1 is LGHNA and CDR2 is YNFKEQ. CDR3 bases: TGTGCCAGCAGCCAAGGTTACGGGAGGGACGAGCAGTACTTC. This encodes CASSQGYGRDEQYF.

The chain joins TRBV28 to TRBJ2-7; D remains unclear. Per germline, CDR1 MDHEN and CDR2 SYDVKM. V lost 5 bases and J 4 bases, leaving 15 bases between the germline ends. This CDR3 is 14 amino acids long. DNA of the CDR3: TGTGCCAGCAGTCGCCAAGGGTATGGGTACGAGCAGTACTTC. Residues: CASSRQGYGYEQYF.

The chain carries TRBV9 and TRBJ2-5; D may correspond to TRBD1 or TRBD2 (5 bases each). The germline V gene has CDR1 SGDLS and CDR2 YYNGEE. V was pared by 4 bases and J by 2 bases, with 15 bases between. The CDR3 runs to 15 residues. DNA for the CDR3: TGTGCCAGCAGCCTATCCGGGACCACGCAAGAGACCCAGTACTTC. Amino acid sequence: CASSLSGTTQETQYF. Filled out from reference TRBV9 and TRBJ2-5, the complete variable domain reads DSGVTQTPKHLITATGQRVTLRCSPRSGDLSVYWYQQSLDQGLQFLIQYYNGEERAKGNILERFSAQQFPDLHSELNLSSLELGDSALYFCASSLSGTTQETQYFGPGTRLLVL.

CDR3 in DNA: TGTGCCAGCAGCCCAGATATAGGGGTTAACTATGGCTACACCTTC. It encodes CASSPDIGVNYGYTF. The V and J genes are TRBV9 and TRBJ1-2; weak D call: TRBD1 (5 bases). Germline lookup yields CDR1 SGDLS and CDR2 YYNGEE. The V end was cut by 4 bases, the J end by 1 base, with 14 bases between. The CDR3 is 15 amino acids.

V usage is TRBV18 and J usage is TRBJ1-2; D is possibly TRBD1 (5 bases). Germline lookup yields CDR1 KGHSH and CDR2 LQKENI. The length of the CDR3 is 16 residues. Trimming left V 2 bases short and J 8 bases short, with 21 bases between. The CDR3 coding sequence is TGTGCCAGCTCACCAGGCGGGGCCTCGAACGTCTGGGGCTACACCTTC. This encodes CASSPGGASNVWGYTF. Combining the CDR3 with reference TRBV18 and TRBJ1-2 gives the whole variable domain NAGVMQNPRHLVRRRGQEARLRCSPMKGHSHVYWYRQLPEEGLKFMVYLQKENIIDESGMPKERFSAEFPKEGPSILRIQQVVRGDSAAYFCASSPGGASNVWGYTFGSGTRLTVV.

DNA for the CDR3: TGTGCCAGCAGTCCCCGGGGGGGGTACGAGCAGTACTTC. This sequence encodes CASSPRGGYEQYF. The V call is TRBV25-1, the J call TRBJ2-7; 8 bases agree with TRBD2. Germline V gives CDR1 MGHDK, CDR2 SYGVNS. The J segment lost 4 bases and the V segment lost 5 bases, leaving 4 bases of the junction unmatched. The CDR3 covers 13 residues.

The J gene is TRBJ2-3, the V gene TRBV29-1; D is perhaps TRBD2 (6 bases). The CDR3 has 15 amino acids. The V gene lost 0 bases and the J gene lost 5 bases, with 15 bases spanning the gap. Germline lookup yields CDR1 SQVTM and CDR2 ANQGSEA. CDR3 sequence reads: CSVEDGVLGGDTQYF. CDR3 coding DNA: TGCAGCGTTGAAGATGGGGTGTTGGGGGGAGATACGCAGTATTTT.

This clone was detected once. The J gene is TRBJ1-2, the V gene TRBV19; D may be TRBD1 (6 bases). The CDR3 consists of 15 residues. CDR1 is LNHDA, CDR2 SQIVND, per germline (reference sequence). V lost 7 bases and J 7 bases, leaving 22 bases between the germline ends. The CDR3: CASTPQRDIFGGYTF. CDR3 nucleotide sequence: TGTGCCAGTACCCCTCAGAGGGACATTTTCGGTGGCTACACCTTC.

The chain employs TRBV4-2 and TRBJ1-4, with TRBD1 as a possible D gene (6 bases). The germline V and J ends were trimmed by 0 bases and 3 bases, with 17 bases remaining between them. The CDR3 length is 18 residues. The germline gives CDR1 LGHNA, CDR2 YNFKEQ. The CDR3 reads CASSQDPAGGMANEKLFF. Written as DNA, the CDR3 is TGTGCCAGCAGCCAAGACCCAGCGGGGGGCATGGCTAATGAAAAACTGTTTTTT.

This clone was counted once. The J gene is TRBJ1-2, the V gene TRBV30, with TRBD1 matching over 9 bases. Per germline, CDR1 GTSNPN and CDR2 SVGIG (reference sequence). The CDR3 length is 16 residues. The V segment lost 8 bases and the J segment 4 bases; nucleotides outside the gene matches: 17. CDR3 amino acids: CASPTGTGTLSYGYTF. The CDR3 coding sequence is TGTGCCAGCCCGACCGGGACAGGGACCCTGAGCTATGGCTACACCTTC.

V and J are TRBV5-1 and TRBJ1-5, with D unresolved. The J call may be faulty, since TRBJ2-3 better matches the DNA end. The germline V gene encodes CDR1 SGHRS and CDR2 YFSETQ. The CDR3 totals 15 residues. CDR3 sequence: CASSLDGDSNQPQYF. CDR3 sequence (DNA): TGCGCCAGCAGCTTGGATGGGGATAGCAATCAGCCCCAGTATTTT.

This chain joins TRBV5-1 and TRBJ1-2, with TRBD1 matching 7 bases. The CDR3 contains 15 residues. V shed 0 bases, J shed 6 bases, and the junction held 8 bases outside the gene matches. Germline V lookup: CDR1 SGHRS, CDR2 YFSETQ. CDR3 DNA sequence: TGCGCCAGCAGCTTGGCTTCCGGGACAGTTGATGGCTACACCTTC. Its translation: CASSLASGTVDGYTF.

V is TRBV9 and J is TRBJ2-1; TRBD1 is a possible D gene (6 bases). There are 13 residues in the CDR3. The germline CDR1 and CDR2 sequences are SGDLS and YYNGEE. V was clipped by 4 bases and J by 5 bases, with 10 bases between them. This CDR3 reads CASSPDRNNEQFF. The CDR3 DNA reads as TGTGCCAGCAGCCCCGACAGGAACAATGAGCAGTTCTTC.

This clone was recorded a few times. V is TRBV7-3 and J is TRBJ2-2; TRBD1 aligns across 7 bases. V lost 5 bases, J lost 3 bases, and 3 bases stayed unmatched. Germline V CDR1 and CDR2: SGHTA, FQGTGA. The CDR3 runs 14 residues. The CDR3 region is CASSLRGYTGELFF. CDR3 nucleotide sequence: TGTGCCAGCAGCCTCAGGGGGTACACCGGGGAGCTGTTTTTT.

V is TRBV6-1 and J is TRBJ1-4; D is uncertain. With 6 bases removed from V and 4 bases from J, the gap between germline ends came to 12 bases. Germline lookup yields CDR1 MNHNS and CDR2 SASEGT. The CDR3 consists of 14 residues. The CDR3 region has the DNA TGTGCCAGCAGCAATCCGCAGGATAATGAAAAACTGTTTTTT. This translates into CASSNPQDNEKLFF.

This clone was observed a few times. The CDR3 spells CASSPALGGSSYNEQFF. DNA of the CDR3: TGTGCCAGCAGTCCGGCTTTGGGCGGGAGCTCCTACAATGAGCAGTTCTTC. The chain combines TRBV28 with TRBJ2-1, with 7 bases identical to TRBD2. Losses at the gene ends were 5 bases for V and 0 bases for J; bases not matched to a gene: 10. The CDR3 runs to 17 residues. CDR1 MDHEN and CDR2 SYDVKM come from the germline V gene.

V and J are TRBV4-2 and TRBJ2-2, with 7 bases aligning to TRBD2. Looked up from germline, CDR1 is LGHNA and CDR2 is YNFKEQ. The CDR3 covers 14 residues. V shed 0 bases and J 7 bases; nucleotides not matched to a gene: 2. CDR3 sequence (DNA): TGTGCCAGCAGCCAAGATCGGGGGGTCGGGGAGCTGTTTTTT. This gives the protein CASSQDRGVGELFF.

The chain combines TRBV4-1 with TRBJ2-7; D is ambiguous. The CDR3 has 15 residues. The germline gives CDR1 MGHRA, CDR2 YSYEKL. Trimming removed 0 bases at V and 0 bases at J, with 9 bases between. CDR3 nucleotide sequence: TGCGCCAGCAGCCAAGAAGGGTTCTCCTCCTACGAGCAGTACTTC. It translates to CASSQEGFSSYEQYF.

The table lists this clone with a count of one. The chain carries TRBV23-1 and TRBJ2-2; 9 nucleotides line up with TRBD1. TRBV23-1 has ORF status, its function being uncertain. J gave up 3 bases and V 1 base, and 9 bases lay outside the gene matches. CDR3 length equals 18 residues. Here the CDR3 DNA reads TGCGCCAGCAGTCAATTGAGTGGGACAGGGATCTACACCGGGGAGCTGTTTTTT. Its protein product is CASSQLSGTGIYTGELFF.

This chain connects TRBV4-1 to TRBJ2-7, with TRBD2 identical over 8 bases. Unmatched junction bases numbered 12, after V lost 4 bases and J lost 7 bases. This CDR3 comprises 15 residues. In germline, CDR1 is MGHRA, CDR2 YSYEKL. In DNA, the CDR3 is TGCGCCAGCAGCCTTGTTTTCGGCGGGAGGTATGAGCAGTACTTC. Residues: CASSLVFGGRYEQYF.

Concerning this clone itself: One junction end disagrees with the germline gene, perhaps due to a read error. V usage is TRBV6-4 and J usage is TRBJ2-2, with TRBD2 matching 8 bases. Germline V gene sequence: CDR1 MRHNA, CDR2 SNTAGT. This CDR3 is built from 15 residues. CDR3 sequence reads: CASSDRAGESGEPFF. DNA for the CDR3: TGTGCCAGCAGTGATCGAGCGGGAGAGTCCGGGGAGCCGTTTTTT.

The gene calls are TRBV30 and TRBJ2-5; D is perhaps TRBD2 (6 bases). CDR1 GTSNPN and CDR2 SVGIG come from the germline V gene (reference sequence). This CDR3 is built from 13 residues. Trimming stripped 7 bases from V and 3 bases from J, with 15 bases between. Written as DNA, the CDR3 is TGTGCCTACCTCCTAGCGCCCGAAGAGACCCAGTACTTC. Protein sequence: CAYLLAPEETQYF. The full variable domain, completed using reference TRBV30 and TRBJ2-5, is SQTIHQWPATLVQPVGSPLSLECTVEGTSNPNLYWYRQAAGRGLQLLFYSVGIGQISSEVPQNLSASRPQDRQFILSSKKLLLSDSGFYLCAYLLAPEETQYFGPGTRLLVL.

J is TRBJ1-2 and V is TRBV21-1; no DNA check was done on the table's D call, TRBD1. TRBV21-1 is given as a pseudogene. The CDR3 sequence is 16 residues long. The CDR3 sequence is CASIESRGRAVYGYTF. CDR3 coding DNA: TGTGCCAGCATAGAGAGCAGGGGGCGAGCAGTTTATGGCTACACCTTC.

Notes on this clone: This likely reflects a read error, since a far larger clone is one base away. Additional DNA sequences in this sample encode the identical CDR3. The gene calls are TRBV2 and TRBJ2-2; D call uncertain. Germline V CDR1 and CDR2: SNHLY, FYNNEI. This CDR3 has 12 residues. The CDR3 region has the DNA TGTGCCAGCAGCGCAGAGGCCGGAGAGCTGTTTTTT. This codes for CASSAEAGELFF.